The text below deals with one T cell receptor beta chain. Germline V CDR1 and CDR2: SGDLS, YYNGEE. V lost 1 base and J lost 3, with 9 bases in between. CDR3 length equals 14 residues. How the authors handled the data: Amplifying reference gene primers gave estimates of nucleated cell counts. The method was immunoSEQ multiplex PCR; TCRdb's version includes in-frame clones alone and lacks a portion of them. V, J and clone size are taken as reported in that table, and D and trimming were inferred from the DNA itself. The sample lists 150,000 to 200,000 clones, about 88% occurring once. The data originate from a study of blood T cell repertoires in COVID-19. Study-wide context: The origin of the acute and convalescent COVID-19 samples was the United States, Italy and Spain. The analysed material was cDNA or gDNA that came from T cells, B-cell-depleted T cells, or PBMCs.

The gene calls are TRBV9 and TRBJ2-3; tentative D call: TRBD2 (5 bases). This sequence was found in a man aged 18 to 29 who had recovered from COVID-19. The specimen was peripheral blood. CDR3 sequence: CASSVTPGTDTQYF. Here the CDR3 DNA reads TGTGCCAGCAGCGTAACACCGGGGACAGATACGCAGTATTTT.